The 20 T cell receptor beta chains presented below share a single source sample, sequenced in a study of glioma-infiltrating T cells. Amplification of TCR alpha and beta CDR3 regions from RNA used iRepertoire nested multiplex PCR. Each CDR3 protein gets one entry after TCRdb re-called the multiplex PCR reads with MiXCR. The sample lists about 130,000 distinct CDR3 sequences, 20% to 25% seen once, with over 12% in the top ten. Sequencing used glioma tissue, nonneoplastic brain tissue, or PBMCs (not recorded which). Receptors were obtained from a human donor with low-grade glioma or glioblastoma, undergoing nonglioma brain surgery, or in good health (not recorded which).

The chain links TRBV19 to TRBJ1-2, with D possibly being TRBD1 (5 bases). Germline values: CDR1 LNHDA, CDR2 SQIVND (reference sequence). The CDR3 contains 13 residues. V lost 9 bases to trimming and J lost 3 bases, with 14 bases between them. Written as DNA, the CDR3 is TGTGCCAGCACCCGAGGGGTACACTATGGCTACACCTTC. Its translation is CASTRGVHYGYTF.

Notes on this clonotype: This could be a read error, since a much larger clone is one nucleotide away. The rearrangement joins TRBV4-1 to TRBJ1-2; D remains unclear. The CDR3 contains 14 residues. Per the germline V gene, CDR1 is MGHRA and CDR2 is YSYEKL. The CDR3 protein is CASSLWVANYVYTF. Here the CDR3 DNA reads TGCGCCAGCAGCCTATGGGTCGCTAACTATGTCTACACCTTC.

This clonotype showed up many times. This rearrangement joins TRBV14 to TRBJ2-3; 8 bases align to TRBD2. V dropped 1 base and J dropped 1; count of bases not matched to a gene: 4. The CDR3 is made up of 16 amino acids. Germline V gene sequence: CDR1 SGHDN, CDR2 FVKESK. CDR3 nucleotide sequence: TGTGCCAGCAGCCAAGGAGCGGGAGTGGGCACAGATACGCAGTATTTT. This sequence encodes CASSQGAGVGTDTQYF.

For this clonotype: A single base separates this from a much larger clone, so it may be a read error. The J gene is TRBJ2-7, the V gene TRBV6-2 or TRBV6-3; 8 bases align to TRBD2. This CDR3 region has 14 residues. Germline V gene lookup returns CDR1 MNHEY and CDR2 SVGEGT. The chain's CDR3 is CASSSGSFPREQDF. The CDR3 coding sequence is TGTGCCAGCAGCAGCGGGAGTTTCCCCCGGGAGCAGGACTTC.

J is TRBJ1-5 and V is TRBV29-1; 7 bases align to TRBD1. The CDR3 spans 14 residues. With V trimmed by 6 bases and J by 2 bases, 7 bases remained unmatched. Germline CDR1 is SQVTM and CDR2 is ANQGSEA. DNA of the CDR3: TGCAGCGTCGACACAGGACAGGGCAATCAGCCCCAGCATTTT. This gives the protein CSVDTGQGNQPQHF.

As regards this clonotype: Given a much more abundant clone one base away, this may be a read error. The chain is built from TRBV4-1 and TRBJ2-3; TRBD1 might be the D (5 bases). Germline assignment: CDR1 MGHRA and CDR2 YSYEKL. This CDR3 is 14 amino acids long. The CDR3 is CASSRLGMTDKQYF. For the CDR3, the DNA is TGCGCCAGCAGCCGCCTTGGGATGACAGATAAGCAGTATTTT.

CDR3 coding DNA: TGCAGCGTTGTAGGGGGGAGGGCTACCTACGAGCAGTACTTC. Translating it yields CSVVGGRATYEQYF. V usage is TRBV20-1 and J usage is TRBJ2-7; D perhaps matches TRBD2 (7 bases). CDR1 DFQATT and CDR2 SNEGSKA come from the germline V gene (reference sequence). CDR3 size: 14 residues.

This clonotype turned up a few times. V gene TRBV7-8 combines with J gene TRBJ2-3, with 12 bases fitting TRBD2. Trimming at V came to 2 bases and at J to 4 bases, leaving 4 bases not matched to a gene. CDR3 length: 16 residues. Germline V gene lookup returns CDR1 SGHVS and CDR2 FQNEAQ. The CDR3 DNA reads TGTGCCAGCAGCTTACTAGCGGGAGGGCACCCAGATACGCAGTATTTT. Its translation is CASSLLAGGHPDTQYF.

In its sample, this clonotype was seen many times. The chain has TRBV27 and TRBJ2-7; 7 positions agree with TRBD1. Per germline, CDR1 MNHEY and CDR2 SMNVEV (reference sequence). V dropped 5 bases and J dropped 3; count of bases not matched to a gene: 7. The CDR3 loop spans 14 amino acids. The CDR3 DNA is TGTGCCAGCAGTATCCGGACAGGTCGCTACGAGCAGTACTTC. It encodes CASSIRTGRYEQYF.

In its sample, this clonotype was seen many times. The chain uses TRBV24-1 and TRBJ2-5; D possibly corresponds to TRBD2 (6 bases). The CDR3 sequence is 15 residues long. V lost 3 bases, J lost 6 bases, and 16 bases lay in between. Germline V lookup: CDR1 KGHDR, CDR2 SFDVKD. The CDR3 DNA sequence: TGTGCCACCAGTGATCCGCGACTAGTCGGGCAGACCCAGTACTTC. Protein: CATSDPRLVGQTQYF.

The table lists this clonotype with many counts. This chain links TRBV7-6 with TRBJ1-4; D gene ambiguous. CDR3 length equals 15 residues. Trimming removed 4 bases from V and 4 bases from J, with 13 bases in between. Germline-derived CDR1 and CDR2 are SGHVS and FNYEAQ. The CDR3 sequence is CASSSSAGGNEKLFF. In nucleotides, the CDR3 is TGTGCCAGCAGCTCCTCGGCTGGCGGTAATGAAAAACTGTTTTTT.

The rearrangement links TRBV6-2 or TRBV6-3 to TRBJ2-2; D not certain. Per the germline V gene, CDR1 is MNHEY and CDR2 is SVGEGT. With 9 bases removed from V and 4 bases from J, the gap between germline ends came to 12 bases. The CDR3 is 13 amino acids. This chain's CDR3 is CASYFWLTGELFF. The DNA of the CDR3 is TGTGCCAGTTACTTTTGGCTCACCGGGGAGCTGTTTTTT.

This clonotype was seen many times. The rearrangement links TRBV7-2 to TRBJ2-4; perhaps TRBD1 as D (6 bases). The germline V and J ends were trimmed by 1 base and 3 bases, with 19 bases remaining between them. The V gene's germline CDR1 is SGHTA and CDR2 FQGNSA. The CDR3 is 18 amino acids. CDR3 nucleotides: TGTGCCAGCAGCTTAGTAGGCGTGGTTCGGACAGACAAAAACATTCAGTACTTC. Protein sequence: CASSLVGVVRTDKNIQYF.

This clonotype was observed many times. The J gene is TRBJ2-5, the V gene TRBV20-1; no firm D call. V lost 7 bases to trimming and J lost 2 bases, with 14 bases between them. CDR1 and CDR2 (germline): DFQATT, SNEGSKA (reference sequence). The CDR3 totals 13 residues. CDR3 bases: TGCAGTGGTCGAGGACGGATTCAAGAGACCCAGTACTTC. Encoded protein: CSGRGRIQETQYF.

This clonotype was detected ten times or more. The chain has TRBV20-1 and TRBJ2-1; 7 bases line up with TRBD2. Germline CDR1 DFQATT, CDR2 SNEGSKA (reference sequence). This CDR3 is 15 amino acids long. V trimming: 0 bases; J trimming: 0 bases; junction bases outside the gene matches: 2. This chain's CDR3 is CSARERGSSYNEQFF. The DNA for the CDR3 is TGCAGTGCTAGAGAACGCGGGAGCTCCTACAATGAGCAGTTCTTC.

Of note for this clonotype: One junction end disagrees with the germline gene, perhaps due to a read error. In nucleotides, the CDR3 is TGTGCCGGCAGCCAGCTACTAGCACTCAATGAGCAGTTCTTC. Translating it yields CAGSQLLALNEQFF. This sequence joins TRBV5-5 and TRBJ2-1; a possible D gene is TRBD2 (6 bases). The CDR3 covers 14 residues. The V gene's germline CDR1 is SGHKS and CDR2 YYEKEE (reference sequence). Variable domain in full (rest from reference TRBV5-5 and TRBJ2-1): DAGVTQSPTHLIKTRGQQVTLRCSPISGHKSVSWYQQVLGQGPQFIFQYYEKEERGRGNFPDRFSARQFPNYSSELNVNALLLGDSALYLCAGSQLLALNEQFFGPGTRLTVL.

This clonotype has only a few counts. The chain is built from TRBV5-6 and TRBJ1-3; 7 bases agree with TRBD1. Trimming removed 5 bases from V and 0 bases from J; junction bases left unmatched: 2. Looked up from germline, CDR1 is SGHDT and CDR2 is YYEEEE. There are 14 residues in the CDR3. This CDR3 reads CASRDRASGNTIYF. The DNA for the CDR3 is TGTGCCAGCAGAGACAGGGCCTCTGGAAACACCATATATTTT.

This clonotype appeared a few times. At one end the junction does not follow the germline gene, possibly because of a read error. This rearrangement joins TRBV7-8 to TRBJ2-7; D is perhaps TRBD2 (6 bases). From germline, CDR1 is SGHVS and CDR2 FQNEAQ. The CDR3 totals 14 residues. The CDR3 loop reads CTSSSGPDSYEQYF. The CDR3 DNA follows: TGTACCAGCAGCAGCGGGCCGGACTCCTACGAGCAGTACTTC.

V is TRBV7-2 and J is TRBJ2-7, with D perhaps TRBD1 (6 bases). Trimming removed 8 bases from V and 0 bases from J, with 20 bases in between. CDR1 is SGHTA and CDR2 is FQGNSA in the germline V gene. The length of the CDR3 is 16 residues. The CDR3 here is CASGRRKQGVSYEQYF. The CDR3 DNA follows: TGTGCCAGCGGCCGAAGAAAACAGGGCGTCTCCTACGAGCAGTACTTC.

The rearrangement joins TRBV4-3 to TRBJ2-3; D is perhaps TRBD2 (6 bases). The CDR3 is made up of 15 amino acids. V dropped 1 base and J dropped 4 bases, with 12 bases sitting between them. The germline gives CDR1 LGHNA, CDR2 YSLEER. This CDR3 is CASSQGWRAADTQYF. The CDR3 DNA reads as TGCGCCAGCAGCCAAGGTTGGAGGGCCGCAGATACGCAGTATTTT.